This T cell receptor beta chain was recorded in a study of response to subunit inactivated influenza vaccine. Study-level points and caveats: The authors suggested that few new T cells are recruited per seasonal influenza vaccination.

Germline loops: CDR1 DFQATT, CDR2 SNEGSKA (reference sequence). This CDR3 has 16 residues. Turning to this clonotype: The antigen remains unidentified. One base away lies a much larger clone, so this may be a sequencing read error.

TCRdb fed the RT-PCR reads into MiXCR, producing one record per CDR3 protein. Among approximately 530,000 distinct CDR3 sequences listed, approximately 13% were seen once. The sample consisted of PBMCs from blood, taken more than 35 days after vaccination. The chain is built from TRBV20-1 and TRBJ2-1, with 15 bases matching TRBD2. The receptor was isolated from a man aged 50 or older who received an inactivated influenza vaccine. The CDR3 nucleotides are TGCTGTGCTAGTTGGGGACTAGCGGGGGGACGCAATGAGCAGTTCTTC. Translated: CCASWGLAGGRNEQFF.